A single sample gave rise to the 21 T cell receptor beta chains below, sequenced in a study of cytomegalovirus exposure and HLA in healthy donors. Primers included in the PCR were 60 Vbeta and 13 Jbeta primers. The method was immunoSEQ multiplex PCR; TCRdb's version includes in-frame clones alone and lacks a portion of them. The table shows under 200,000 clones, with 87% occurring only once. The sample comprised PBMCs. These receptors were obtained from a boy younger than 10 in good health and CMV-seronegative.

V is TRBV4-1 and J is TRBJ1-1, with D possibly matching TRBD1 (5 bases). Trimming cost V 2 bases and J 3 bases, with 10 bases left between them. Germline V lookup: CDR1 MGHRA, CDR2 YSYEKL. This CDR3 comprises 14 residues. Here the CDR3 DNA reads TGCGCCAGCAGCCAACTTCAGGGATACACTGAAGCTTTCTTT. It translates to CASSQLQGYTEAFF.

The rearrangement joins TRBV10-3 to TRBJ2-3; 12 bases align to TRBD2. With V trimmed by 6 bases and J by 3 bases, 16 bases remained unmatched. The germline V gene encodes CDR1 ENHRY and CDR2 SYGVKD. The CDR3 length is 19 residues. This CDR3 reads CAISPVTSGGSMKTDTQYF. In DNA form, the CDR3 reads TGTGCCATCAGCCCCGTTACTAGCGGGGGGTCCATGAAGACAGATACGCAGTATTTT.

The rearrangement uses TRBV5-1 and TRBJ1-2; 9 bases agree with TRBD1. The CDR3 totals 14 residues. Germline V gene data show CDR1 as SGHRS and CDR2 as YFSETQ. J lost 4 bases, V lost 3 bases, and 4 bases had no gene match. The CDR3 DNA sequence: TGCGCCAGCAGCTCGGAGGGACAGGGCTATGGCTACACCTTC. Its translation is CASSSEGQGYGYTF.

The CDR3 sequence: CASRATGQGDQPQHF. CDR3 bases: TGTGCCAGCAGGGCGACGGGACAGGGTGATCAGCCCCAGCATTTT. The chain recombines TRBV6-1 with TRBJ1-5, with TRBD1 matching 9 bases. Looked up from germline, CDR1 is MNHNS and CDR2 is SASEGT. V dropped 6 bases and J dropped 5; count of bases not matched to a gene: 8. There are 15 residues in the CDR3.

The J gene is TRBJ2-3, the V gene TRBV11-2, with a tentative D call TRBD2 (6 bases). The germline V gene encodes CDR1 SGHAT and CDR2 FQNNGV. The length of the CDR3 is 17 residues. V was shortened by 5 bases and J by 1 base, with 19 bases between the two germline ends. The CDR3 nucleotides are TGTGCCAGCAGCACAAGGTCACTAGGAGGGCGCACAGATACGCAGTATTTT. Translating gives CASSTRSLGGRTDTQYF.

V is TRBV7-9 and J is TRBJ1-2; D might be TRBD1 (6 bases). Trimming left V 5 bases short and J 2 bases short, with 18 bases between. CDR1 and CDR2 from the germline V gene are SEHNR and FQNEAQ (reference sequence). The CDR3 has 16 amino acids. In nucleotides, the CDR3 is TGTGCCAGCAGCCTCACAGGGATTCCCCCCAACTATGGCTACACCTTC. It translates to CASSLTGIPPNYGYTF.

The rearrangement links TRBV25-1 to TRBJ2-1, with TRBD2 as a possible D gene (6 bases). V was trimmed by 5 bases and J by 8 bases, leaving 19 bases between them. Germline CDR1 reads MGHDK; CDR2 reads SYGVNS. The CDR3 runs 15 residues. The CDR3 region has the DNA TGTGCCAGCAGTTGGGGCGGGGCTTGGGTCGATGAGCAGTTCTTC. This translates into CASSWGGAWVDEQFF.

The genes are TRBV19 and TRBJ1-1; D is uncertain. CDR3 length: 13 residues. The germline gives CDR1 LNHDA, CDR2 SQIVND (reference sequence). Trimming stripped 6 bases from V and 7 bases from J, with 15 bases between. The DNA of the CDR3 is TGTGCCAGTAGACCCCCTGCGGGTTTTGAAGCTTTCTTT. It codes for CASRPPAGFEAFF.

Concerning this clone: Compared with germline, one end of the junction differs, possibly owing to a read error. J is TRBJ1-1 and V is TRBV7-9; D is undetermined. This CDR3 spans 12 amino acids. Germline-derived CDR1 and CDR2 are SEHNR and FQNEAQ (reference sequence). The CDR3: CSSSLGPTEAFF. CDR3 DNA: TGTTCCAGCAGCCTAGGGCCGACTGAAGCTTTCTTT. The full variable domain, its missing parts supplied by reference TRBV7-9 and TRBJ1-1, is DTGVSQNPRHKITKRGQNVTFRCDPISEHNRLYWYRQTLGQGPEFLTYFQNEAQLEKSRLLSDRFSAERPKGSFSTLEIQRTEQGDSAMYLCSSSLGPTEAFFGQGTRLTVV.

The CDR3 nucleotides are TGTGCCAGCAGTTTCCAGCGGGGGGGCCTCAATGAGCAGTTCTTC. It codes for CASSFQRGGLNEQFF. The rearrangement joins TRBV28 to TRBJ2-1, with 10 nucleotides matching TRBD2. Per the germline V gene, CDR1 is MDHEN and CDR2 is SYDVKM. V was clipped by 3 bases and J by 6 bases; unmatched bases: 5. The CDR3 loop spans 15 amino acids.

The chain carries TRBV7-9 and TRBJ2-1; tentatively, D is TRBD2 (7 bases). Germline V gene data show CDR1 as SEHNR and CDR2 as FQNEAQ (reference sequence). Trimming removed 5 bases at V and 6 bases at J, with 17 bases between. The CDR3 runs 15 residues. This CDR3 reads CASSPGGPQSNEQFF. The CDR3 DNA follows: TGTGCCAGCAGCCCCGGGGGGCCCCAAAGCAATGAGCAGTTCTTC.

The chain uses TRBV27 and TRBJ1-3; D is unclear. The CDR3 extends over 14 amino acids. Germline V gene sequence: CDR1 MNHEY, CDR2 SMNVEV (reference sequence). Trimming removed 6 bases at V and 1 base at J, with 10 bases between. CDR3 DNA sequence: TGTGCCAGCAGCTATTGGCGGTCTGGAAACACCATATATTTT. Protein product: CASSYWRSGNTIYF.

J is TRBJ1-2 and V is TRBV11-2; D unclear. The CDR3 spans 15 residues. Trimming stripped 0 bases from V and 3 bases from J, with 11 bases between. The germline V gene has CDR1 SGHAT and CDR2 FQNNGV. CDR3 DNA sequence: TGTGCCAGCAGCTTAGATTTGGGGAGCGACTATGGCTACACCTTC. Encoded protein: CASSLDLGSDYGYTF.

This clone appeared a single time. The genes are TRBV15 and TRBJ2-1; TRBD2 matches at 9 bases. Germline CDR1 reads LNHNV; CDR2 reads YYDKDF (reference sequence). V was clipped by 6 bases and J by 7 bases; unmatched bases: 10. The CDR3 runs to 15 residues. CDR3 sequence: CATRGGRGGANEQFF. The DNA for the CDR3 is TGTGCCACCAGGGGGGGGCGGGGGGGTGCAAATGAGCAGTTCTTC.

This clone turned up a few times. The CDR3 region is CASSYSLGTGDNEQFF. The CDR3 DNA follows: TGTGCCAGCAGTTACTCCCTTGGGACAGGGGACAATGAGCAGTTCTTC. The gene calls are TRBV28 and TRBJ2-1; 10 bases match TRBD1. The CDR3 totals 16 residues. The germline CDR1 and CDR2 sequences are MDHEN and SYDVKM. The junction had 8 bases not matched to a gene; V was cut back by 4 bases and J by 5 bases.

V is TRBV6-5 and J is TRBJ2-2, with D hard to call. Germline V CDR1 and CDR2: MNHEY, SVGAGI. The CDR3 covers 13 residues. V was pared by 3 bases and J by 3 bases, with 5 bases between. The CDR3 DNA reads TGTGCCAGCAGTTATCAGGACACCGGGGAGCTGTTTTTT. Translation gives CASSYQDTGELFF.

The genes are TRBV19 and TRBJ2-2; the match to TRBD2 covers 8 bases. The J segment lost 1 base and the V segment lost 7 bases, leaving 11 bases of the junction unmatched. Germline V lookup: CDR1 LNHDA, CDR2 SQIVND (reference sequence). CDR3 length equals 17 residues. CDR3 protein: CASTPGRTSWNTGELFF. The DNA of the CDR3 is TGTGCCAGTACCCCCGGGAGGACTAGCTGGAACACCGGGGAGCTGTTTTTT.

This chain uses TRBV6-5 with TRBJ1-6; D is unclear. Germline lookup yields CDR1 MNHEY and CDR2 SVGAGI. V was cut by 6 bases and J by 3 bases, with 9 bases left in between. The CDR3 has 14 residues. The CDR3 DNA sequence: TGTGCCAGCAGCCTAGACCGCTATAATTCACCCCTCCACTTT. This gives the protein CASSLDRYNSPLHF.

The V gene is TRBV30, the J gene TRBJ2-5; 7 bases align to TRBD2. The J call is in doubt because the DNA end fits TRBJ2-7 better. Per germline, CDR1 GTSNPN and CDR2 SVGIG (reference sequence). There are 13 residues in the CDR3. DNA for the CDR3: TGTGCCTGGAGAATTGCCGGGGGGAACGAGCAGTACTTC. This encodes CAWRIAGGNEQYF.

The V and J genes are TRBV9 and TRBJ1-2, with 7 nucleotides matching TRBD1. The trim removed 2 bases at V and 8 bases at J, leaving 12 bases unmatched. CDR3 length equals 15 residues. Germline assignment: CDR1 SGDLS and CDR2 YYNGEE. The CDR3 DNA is TGTGCCAGCAGCGTGAGGCTCGACAGGGTGGAAGGCTACACCTTC. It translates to CASSVRLDRVEGYTF.

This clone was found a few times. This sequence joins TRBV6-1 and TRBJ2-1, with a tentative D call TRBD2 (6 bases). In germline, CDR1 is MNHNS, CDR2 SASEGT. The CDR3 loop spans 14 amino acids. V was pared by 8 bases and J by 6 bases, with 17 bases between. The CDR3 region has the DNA TGTGCCAGCTTGGGACTCTCCAAGGGCAATGAGCAGTTCTTC. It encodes CASLGLSKGNEQFF.